The rows below give T cell receptor beta chains drawn from one sample of a study of blood T cells in healthy people across ages. TCRdb re-called the 5' RACE reads with MiXCR, one entry per CDR3 protein. Of hundreds of thousands of distinct CDR3 sequences detected, around 50% appear once; the ten largest clones hold roughly 13%. Sequencing used blood. These receptors all come from a woman at least 80 years old in good health. Both conserved end residues are part of each CDR3. The D gene is left open where the match is weak. Expanded clones get a size class; other rows say once, few or many, or leave the size out.

abundance,v_gene,d_gene,j_gene,CDR3aa,CDR3nt
few,TRBV27,.,TRBJ2-1,CATQAVRNEQFF,TGTGCCACCCAGGCCGTTCGGAATGAGCAGTTCTTC
.,TRBV5-1,.,TRBJ2-3,CASSLVVAWDVRADTQYF,TGCGCCAGCAGCTTGGTTGTGGCTTGGGACGTTAGGGCAGATACGCAGTATTTT
.,TRBV14,.,TRBJ1-3,CASSQDVGGNTIYF,TGTGCCAGCAGCCAAGATGTGGGAGGAAACACCATATATTTT
many,TRBV10-3,.,TRBJ1-2,CAISESQGKDYGYTF,TGTGCCATCAGTGAGTCACAGGGTAAAGACTATGGCTACACCTTC
many,TRBV20-1,TRBD1,TRBJ2-5,CSATFGTAEETQYF,TGCAGTGCAACGTTCGGGACAGCCGAAGAGACCCAGTACTTC
many,TRBV5-4,.,TRBJ2-1,CASSLVSGRYNEQFF,TGTGCCAGCAGCTTGGTAAGCGGCCGATACAATGAGCAGTTCTTC
many,TRBV29-1,.,TRBJ1-1,CSVPQGPMNTEAFF,TGCAGCGTTCCGCAGGGACCTATGAACACTGAAGCTTTCTTT
.,TRBV7-8,.,TRBJ2-7,CASSFFTSEQYF,TGTGCCAGCAGCTTTTTCACCTCAGAGCAGTACTTC
many,TRBV29-1,.,TRBJ2-3,CSVRTSTDTQYF,TGCAGCGTTCGGACTAGCACAGATACGCAGTATTTT
.,TRBV29-1,.,TRBJ1-4,CSVYQDTEKLFF,TGCAGCGTTTATCAGGACACAGAAAAACTGTTTTTT
.,TRBV4-2,.,TRBJ2-3,CASSYTLPSDGTDTQYF,TGTGCCAGCAGCTACACCCTGCCTAGTGACGGCACAGATACGCAGTATTTT
.,TRBV5-5,.,TRBJ2-1,CASSLTAYNEQFF,TGTGCCAGCAGCTTGACAGCGTACAATGAGCAGTTCTTC
few,TRBV27,.,TRBJ1-2,CASSFGTHYGYTF,TGTGCCAGCAGTTTTGGGACCCACTATGGCTACACCTTC
many,TRBV6-6,.,TRBJ2-3,CVSRGDTQYF,TGTGTATCTAGGGGAGATACGCAGTATTTT
many,TRBV6-1,TRBD1,TRBJ1-4,CASSPGTGTGHATNEKLFF,TGTGCCAGCAGCCCAGGGACCGGGACAGGACATGCAACTAATGAAAAACTGTTTTTT
.,TRBV4-2,TRBD2,TRBJ2-3,CASSQVMTSGTDTQYF,TGTGCCAGCAGCCAAGTTATGACTAGCGGTACAGATACGCAGTATTTT
few,TRBV20-1,.,TRBJ2-3,CSALDGRPTDTQYF,TGCAGTGCGCTAGATGGGCGACCAACAGATACGCAGTATTTT
few,TRBV27,.,TRBJ1-5,CASSLFPTPHQPQHF,TGTGCCAGCAGTTTATTCCCGACGCCCCATCAGCCCCAGCATTTT
few,TRBV12-3/TRBV12-4,TRBD2,TRBJ2-2,CASSPPGGSGGELFF,TGTGCCAGCAGCCCTCCCGGGGGGAGCGGCGGGGAGCTGTTTTTT
once,TRBV27,.,TRBJ1-6,CASSVAGAGPLHF,TGTGCCAGCAGTGTTGCAGGGGCCGGTCCCCTCCACTTT
.,TRBV24-1,.,TRBJ2-1,CATKSGDASYNEQFF,TGTGCCACTAAGTCAGGTGACGCTTCCTACAATGAGCAGTTCTTC
.,TRBV27,TRBD1,TRBJ2-7,CASSQMDRPYEQYF,TGTGCCAGCAGTCAAATGGACAGGCCCTACGAGCAGTACTTC
few,TRBV6-2/TRBV6-3,.,TRBJ2-3,CASSPFGIPTDTQYF,TGTGCCAGCAGTCCCTTCGGGATCCCTACAGATACGCAGTATTTT
many,TRBV12-3/TRBV12-4,.,TRBJ2-7,CASSLGLGTGDEQYF,TGTGCCAGCAGTTTAGGTCTGGGAACGGGCGACGAGCAGTACTTC
.,TRBV18,TRBD2,TRBJ2-1,CASPPNGGAYNGQFF,TGTGCCAGCCCACCCAACGGGGGGGCCTACAATGGGCAGTTCTTC
many,TRBV7-2,.,TRBJ1-2,CASSFGGALNYGYTF,TGTGCCAGCAGCTTTGGAGGAGCCCTGAACTATGGCTACACCTTC
.,TRBV13,TRBD2,TRBJ2-1,CASSLRAGGPSEQFF,TGTGCCAGCAGCTTAAGAGCGGGGGGGCCATCTGAGCAGTTCTTC
once,TRBV6-1,TRBD1,TRBJ2-1,CAGETGVNEQFF,TGTGCCGGCGAGACAGGGGTGAATGAGCAGTTCTTC
few,TRBV27,.,TRBJ1-5,CASSLYGGNNQPQHF,TGTGCCAGCAGTTTATACGGGGGCAACAATCAGCCCCAGCATTTT
few,TRBV7-2,TRBD1,TRBJ1-2,CASSQKDRGSYGYTF,TGTGCCAGCAGCCAAAAAGACAGGGGCTCCTATGGCTACACCTTC
.,TRBV24-1,TRBD2,TRBJ2-3,CATSDFSGRADTQYF,TGTGCCACCAGTGATTTCAGCGGGAGGGCAGATACGCAGTATTTT
.,TRBV12-3/TRBV12-4,TRBD1,TRBJ2-1,CASSVGGLNNEQFF,TGTGCCAGCAGTGTAGGGGGCCTTAACAATGAGCAGTTCTTC